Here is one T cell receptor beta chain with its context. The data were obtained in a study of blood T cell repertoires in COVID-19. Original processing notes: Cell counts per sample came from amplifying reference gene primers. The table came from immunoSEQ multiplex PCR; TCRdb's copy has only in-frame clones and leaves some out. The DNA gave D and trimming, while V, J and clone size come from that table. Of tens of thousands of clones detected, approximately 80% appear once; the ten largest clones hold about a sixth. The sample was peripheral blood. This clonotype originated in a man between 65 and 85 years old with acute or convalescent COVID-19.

The CDR3 DNA is TGTGCCACCAGCAGAGACAGGGCGGAGACCCAGTACTTC. It is translated as CATSRDRAETQYF. The chain joins TRBV15 to TRBJ2-5; TRBD1 might be the D (5 bases). The CDR3 spans 13 residues. The germline V gene encodes CDR1 LNHNV and CDR2 YYDKDF (reference sequence). The ends were cut back, 0 bases at V and 5 bases at J, with 7 bases in the middle.